The 28 T cell receptor beta chains reported below all come from one sample, sequenced in a study of OX40 agonist ivuxolimab in advanced cancers. Profiled with immunoSEQ multiplex PCR; TCRdb holds only in-frame clones, not every one. There are 75,000 to 100,000 clones in the sample; under 85% occur only once, and approximately 5.5% lies in the top ten. The material was CD4+ or CD8+ T cells sorted from blood, obtained in a trial of the OX40 agonist ivuxolimab. The receptors come from an adult with an advanced solid tumor such as melanoma, head and neck, liver or kidney cancer.

The count of this clone is one. The chain has TRBV27 and TRBJ2-7; D gene uncertain. The CDR3 length is 18 residues. CDR1 and CDR2 (germline): MNHEY, SMNVEV (reference sequence). V lost 0 bases and J 5 bases, leaving 23 bases between the germline ends. CDR3 residues: CASSLSDLHRVLLDEQYF. The CDR3 coding sequence is TGTGCCAGCAGTTTATCGGATCTACACCGGGTGCTCCTGGACGAGCAGTACTTC.

The genes are TRBV27 and TRBJ2-7; D remains ambiguous. Looked up from germline, CDR1 is MNHEY and CDR2 is SMNVEV (reference sequence). V was trimmed by 5 bases and J by 5 bases, leaving 16 bases between them. This CDR3 has 14 amino acids. The CDR3 region has the DNA TGTGCCAGCAGTCTGAACGGGCCGCCCGACGAGCAGTACTTC. Translation: CASSLNGPPDEQYF.

V gene TRBV9 combines with J gene TRBJ2-3, with D maybe TRBD2 (6 bases). Germline-derived CDR1 and CDR2 are SGDLS and YYNGEE. The CDR3 is 15 residues long. V lost 0 bases, J lost 4 bases, and 12 bases lay in between. The CDR3, as DNA: TGTGCCAGCAGCGTAGCTGGGGCGGGGCCAGATACGCAGTATTTT. Its translation: CASSVAGAGPDTQYF.

This rearrangement joins TRBV9 to TRBJ2-3; 10 bases fit TRBD2. Germline loops: CDR1 SGDLS, CDR2 YYNGEE. V lost 7 bases and J lost 2; bases outside the gene matches: 13. The CDR3 is made up of 17 amino acids. CDR3 region: CASSAGLAVNYTDTQYF. The CDR3 region has the DNA TGTGCCAGCTCCGCTGGACTAGCGGTCAACTACACAGATACGCAGTATTTT.

The count of this clone is one. The V and J genes are TRBV7-2 and TRBJ2-7; 9 bases are a match to TRBD2. Germline trimming cut 6 bases from V and 4 bases from J; bases unmatched to any gene: 16. The germline V gene encodes CDR1 SGHTA and CDR2 FQGNSA. This CDR3 has 17 residues. As DNA, the CDR3 is TGTGCCAGCAGGTCACCAGGGTCAGCGGGAGGTTCGTACGAGCAGTACTTC. It specifies CASRSPGSAGGSYEQYF.

The chain is built from TRBV6-5 and TRBJ1-2; D not resolved. The CDR3 spans 10 residues. Germline CDR1 reads MNHEY; CDR2 reads SVGAGI. Trimming removed 8 bases from V and 6 bases from J, with 7 bases in between. CDR3 amino acids: CASYSNGYTF. The CDR3 DNA reads as TGTGCCAGCTACAGCAATGGCTACACCTTC.

V gene TRBV4-3 combines with J gene TRBJ2-3; TRBD2 matches 12 bases. Germline-derived CDR1 and CDR2 are LGHNA and YSLEER. The CDR3 covers 17 residues. V gave up 4 bases and J gave up 0 bases; unmatched junction bases: 5. The CDR3 sequence is CASSLTSGGVSTDTQYF. In nucleotides, the CDR3 is TGCGCCAGCAGCCTGACTAGCGGGGGTGTTAGCACAGATACGCAGTATTTT.

The chain carries TRBV5-6 and TRBJ2-3, with 14 bases aligning to TRBD2. There are 19 residues in the CDR3. Germline loops: CDR1 SGHDT, CDR2 YYEEEE. Germline trimming cut 0 bases from V and 1 base from J; bases unmatched to any gene: 7. This CDR3 is CASSLERTSGGRGTDTQYF. The CDR3 DNA follows: TGTGCCAGCAGCTTGGAAAGGACTAGCGGGGGGAGGGGCACAGATACGCAGTATTTT.

The rearrangement links TRBV15 to TRBJ1-2; D unclear. The germline V gene encodes CDR1 LNHNV and CDR2 YYDKDF (reference sequence). Trimming removed 0 bases at V and 8 bases at J, with 16 bases between. This CDR3 is 15 amino acids long. The DNA for the CDR3 is TGTGCCACCAGCAGAGATTACAGAACTCTCGAAGGCTACACCTTC. Translating gives CATSRDYRTLEGYTF.

The gene calls are TRBV11-1 and TRBJ2-7; D unclear. V was pared by 3 bases and J by 1 base, with 1 base between. The germline V gene has CDR1 SGHAT and CDR2 FQDESV (reference sequence). This CDR3 is 11 amino acids long. In DNA, the CDR3 is TGTGCCAGCAGCTTTTCCTACGAGCAGTACTTC. It codes for CASSFSYEQYF.

The rearrangement joins TRBV9 to TRBJ2-1, with D perhaps TRBD2 (5 bases). Between the trimmed V and J ends, which lost 2 bases and 2 bases, there was a span of 14 bases. This CDR3 is built from 16 residues. Germline CDR1 SGDLS, CDR2 YYNGEE. CDR3 sequence: CASSVGAEATYNEQFF. CDR3 nucleotide sequence: TGTGCCAGCAGCGTGGGAGCGGAGGCCACCTACAATGAGCAGTTCTTC.

The V call is TRBV6-5, the J call TRBJ1-1; tentatively, D is TRBD1 (5 bases). The CDR3 length is 12 residues. In germline, CDR1 is MNHEY, CDR2 SVGAGI. V was clipped by 7 bases and J by 3 bases, with 9 bases between them. DNA for the CDR3: TGTGCCAGCACCTTGGGGGACACTGAAGCTTTCTTT. The encoded protein is CASTLGDTEAFF.

The chain uses TRBV7-2 and TRBJ2-5; 10 bases map to TRBD2. V lost 5 bases and J lost 5; bases outside the gene matches: 11. Germline CDR1 and CDR2: SGHTA and FQGNSA. The CDR3 is made up of 16 amino acids. The CDR3 region is CASSPLAGASGETQYF. In DNA form, the CDR3 reads TGTGCCAGCAGCCCCCTAGCGGGGGCCTCGGGGGAGACCCAGTACTTC.

Note on this clone: A junction boundary mismatches the germline segment, possibly from a read error. V and J are TRBV7-9 and TRBJ2-7; 8 bases match TRBD1. The CDR3 is 14 amino acids. CDR1 and CDR2 from the germline V gene are SEHNR and FQNEAQ (reference sequence). The CDR3 region is CASSQGQGSYEQYF. The CDR3 DNA reads TGCGCCAGCAGCCAAGGACAGGGTTCCTACGAGCAGTACTTC. The full variable domain, with the rest looked up from reference TRBV7-9 and TRBJ2-7, is DTGVSQNPRHKITKRGQNVTFRCDPISEHNRLYWYRQTLGQGPEFLTYFQNEAQLEKSRLLSDRFSAERPKGSFSTLEIQRTEQGDSAMYLCASSQGQGSYEQYFGPGTRLTVT.

V gene TRBV5-1 combines with J gene TRBJ1-5; D perhaps matches TRBD1 (5 bases). Trimming removed 0 bases at V and 5 bases at J, with 12 bases between. Germline assignment: CDR1 SGHRS and CDR2 YFSETQ. The CDR3 has 15 amino acids. In nucleotides, the CDR3 is TGCGCCAGCAGCTTGGAAGGGGAAGGGGATCAGCCCCAGCATTTT. Encoded protein: CASSLEGEGDQPQHF.

V gene TRBV7-8 combines with J gene TRBJ2-3, with TRBD2 matching over 7 bases. The CDR3 has 17 residues. V lost 4 bases to trimming and J lost 0 bases; unmatched junction nucleotides: 10. Germline lookup yields CDR1 SGHVS and CDR2 FQNEAQ. The DNA for the CDR3 is TGTGCCAGCAGCTCGCGACTAGCCCTCGGGAGCACAGATACGCAGTATTTT. It specifies CASSSRLALGSTDTQYF.

The chain employs TRBV11-3 and TRBJ2-1; D is uncertain. Trimming left V 2 bases short and J 9 bases short, with 5 bases between. Germline loops: CDR1 SGHNT, CDR2 YENEEA. The CDR3 contains 11 residues. The CDR3 DNA follows: TGTGCCAGCAGCTTAAAAGGTGAGCAGTTCTTC. Translated, it gives CASSLKGEQFF.

This chain connects TRBV6-1 to TRBJ1-1, with a possible D match to TRBD1 (6 bases). V lost 4 bases, J lost 5 bases, and 17 bases lay in between. Germline V gene sequence: CDR1 MNHNS, CDR2 SASEGT. CDR3 length: 15 residues. CDR3 residues: CASSGRGGIWTEAFF. The CDR3 DNA sequence: TGTGCCAGCAGTGGCAGGGGAGGGATATGGACTGAAGCTTTCTTT.

The chain is built from TRBV13 and TRBJ2-7, with 8 bases matching TRBD2. The germline gives CDR1 PRHDT, CDR2 FYEKMQ (reference sequence). CDR3 size: 14 residues. The junction had 5 bases not matched to a gene; V was cut back by 5 bases and J by 2 bases. The CDR3 DNA is TGTGCCAGCAGCCCGGGACTAGTTCCCTACGAGCAGTACTTC. As protein: CASSPGLVPYEQYF.

The chain carries TRBV12-5 and TRBJ2-1; 10 bases agree with TRBD2. V trimming: 1 base; J trimming: 8 bases; junction bases outside the gene matches: 2. This CDR3 region has 14 residues. Germline V gene lookup returns CDR1 LGHNT and CDR2 FRNRAP. DNA of the CDR3: TGTGCTAGTGGTTTGGAGCGGGAGGGGTATGAGCAGTTCTTC. Its protein is CASGLEREGYEQFF.

V usage is TRBV7-9 and J usage is TRBJ2-6, with D hard to call. In germline, CDR1 is SEHNR, CDR2 FQNEAQ (reference sequence). The CDR3 is 15 amino acids. For the CDR3, the DNA is TGTGCAGCCCCCCAAGGGTCCTCTGGGGCCAACGTCCTGACTTTC. It specifies CAAPQGSSGANVLTF.

This chain uses TRBV6-6 with TRBJ2-1; 10 nucleotides agree with TRBD2. The CDR3 has 15 residues. Germline values: CDR1 MNHNY, CDR2 SVGAGI (reference sequence). After removal of 5 bases from V and 2 bases from J, the junction contained 3 bases not matched to a gene. The CDR3 sequence is CASSVGTSAYNEQFF. CDR3 DNA: TGTGCCAGCAGTGTCGGGACTAGCGCCTACAATGAGCAGTTCTTC.

The J gene is TRBJ2-7, the V gene TRBV18; tentative D call: TRBD2 (5 bases). The CDR3 runs to 14 residues. In germline, CDR1 is KGHSH, CDR2 LQKENI. Trimming took off 3 bases at V and 6 bases at J, with 15 bases between the two ends. CDR3 DNA: TGTGCCAGCTCACCTAATACCGAGGGCGGCGAGCAGTACTTC. Translation: CASSPNTEGGEQYF.

The chain recombines TRBV6-1 with TRBJ2-5; TRBD1 agrees at 9 bases. The CDR3 contains 15 residues. Germline CDR1 and CDR2: MNHNS and SASEGT. V lost 3 bases, J lost 5 bases, and 7 bases stayed unmatched. The CDR3 loop reads CASSDHRGRVETQYF. The CDR3 coding sequence is TGTGCCAGCAGTGATCACAGGGGGCGCGTGGAGACCCAGTACTTC.

The V gene is TRBV7-3, the J gene TRBJ1-1; D remains unclear. The V gene lost 4 bases and the J gene lost 1 base, with 7 bases spanning the gap. This CDR3 has 13 residues. Looked up from germline, CDR1 is SGHTA and CDR2 is FQGTGA. This chain's CDR3 is CASSSQPNTEAFF. CDR3 nucleotides: TGTGCCAGCAGCTCACAACCGAACACTGAAGCTTTCTTT.

This clone was observed once. The rearrangement uses TRBV7-8 and TRBJ1-5; possibly TRBD1 for D (5 bases). Per germline, CDR1 SGHVS and CDR2 FQNEAQ. With 5 bases removed from V and 0 bases from J, the gap between germline ends came to 11 bases. The CDR3 runs 15 residues. The CDR3 sequence is CASSPRGPSNQPQHF. DNA for the CDR3: TGTGCCAGCAGCCCTCGGGGCCCTAGCAATCAGCCCCAGCATTTT.

V and J are TRBV25-1 and TRBJ2-3; D uncertain. CDR3 length: 12 residues. The germline V and J ends were trimmed by 8 bases and 1 base, with 7 bases remaining between them. Germline V CDR1 and CDR2: MGHDK, SYGVNS. In nucleotides, the CDR3 is TGTGCCAGCCTCCTTTGCACAGATACGCAGTATTTT. Amino acids: CASLLCTDTQYF.

The chain has TRBV5-6 and TRBJ2-2; TRBD2 is a possible D gene (5 bases). V was shortened by 2 bases and J by 4 bases, with 12 bases between the two germline ends. CDR1 and CDR2 from the germline V gene are SGHDT and YYEEEE. CDR3 length: 15 amino acids. The CDR3 DNA reads as TGTGCCAGCAGCTTAAGAGGGATAACCACCGGGGAGCTGTTTTTT. This translates into CASSLRGITTGELFF. Filled out from reference TRBV5-6 and TRBJ2-2, the complete variable domain reads DAGVTQSPTHLIKTRGQQVTLRCSPKSGHDTVSWYQQALGQGPQFIFQYYEEEERQRGNFPDRFSGHQFPNYSSELNVNALLLGDSALYLCASSLRGITTGELFFGEGSRLTVL.